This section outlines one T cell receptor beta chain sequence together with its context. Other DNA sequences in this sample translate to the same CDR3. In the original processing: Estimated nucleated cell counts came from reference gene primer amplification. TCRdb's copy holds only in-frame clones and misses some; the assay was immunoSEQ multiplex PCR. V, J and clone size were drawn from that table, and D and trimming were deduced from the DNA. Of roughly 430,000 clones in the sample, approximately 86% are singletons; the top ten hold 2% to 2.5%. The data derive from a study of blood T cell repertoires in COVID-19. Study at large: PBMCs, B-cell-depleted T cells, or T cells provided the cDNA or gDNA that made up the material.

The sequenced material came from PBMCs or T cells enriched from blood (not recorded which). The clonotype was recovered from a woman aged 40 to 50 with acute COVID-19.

The CDR3 DNA reads TGTGCCAGCAGTTTTCGCGTCCAAGAGACCCAGTACTTC. Its protein is CASSFRVQETQYF. V is TRBV12-3 or TRBV12-4 and J is TRBJ2-5; D is unclear. V dropped 3 bases and J dropped 1 base, with 6 bases sitting between them. This CDR3 is 13 amino acids long.